This T cell receptor (beta chain) was recorded in a study of glioma-infiltrating T cells after dendritic cell vaccination (dated by TCRdb to about 2016). Concerning the study at large: A cohort of about 15 glioblastoma patients from Phase I and II dendritic cell vaccination trials was included, of whom 9 were newly diagnosed and 6 had recurrent disease. Patients received autologous tumor lysate-pulsed dendritic cell vaccination between about 2002 and 2013. The vaccine consisted of monocyte-derived dendritic cells cultured roughly 7 days with IL-4 and GM-CSF, then pulsed overnight with autologous tumor lysate. Three intradermal dendritic cell vaccine injections were administered to patients at biweekly intervals in the arm below the axilla. In glioblastoma patients vaccinated with dendritic cells, deep sequencing of TCR beta CDR3 regions served to measure tumor-infiltrating lymphocyte content and to compare repertoires between tumor and blood. Survival after dendritic cell vaccination was correlated with TCR sequencing metrics, including TIL content and tumor-blood repertoire overlap. Paper-wide results and their limitations: TCR clonality showed no direct relationship with survival, which suggests that a diverse polyclonal response may be important. Higher estimated pretreatment TIL content predicted longer time to progression and overall survival after dendritic cell vaccination. The cohort was small and heterogeneous, and full blood and tumor sets were available for few patients, with initial-recurrent tumor pairs available for even fewer patients. The response model built on TCR overlap across three groups was characterized as speculative, with prospective validation still needed.

Reading the label with the study, this specimen's time point is: after dendritic cell vaccination, including at tumor progression/relapse. Selection of patients required sufficient residual fresh-frozen tumor tissue and over two years of available survival data. Molecular status otherwise varied across the glioblastoma patients, but none of them carried an isocitrate dehydrogenase mutation. PBMC were collected before vaccination, two weeks after the third vaccination, and at tumor progression if progression occurred. The Qiagen DNeasy Blood extraction Kit was used for extraction of genomic DNA. About this clone itself: Its target antigen remains unknown. There are no base qualities to consult, and no much larger clone falls within one base.

Using the immunoSEQ assay, TCRB CDR3 regions were amplified from 2 to 2.5 micrograms of genomic DNA, or from all available DNA when less than that was on hand. The multiplex PCR employed 60 forward primers targeting TCR V beta segments and 13 reverse primers targeting J beta segments. To estimate the number of reads per starting template, synthetic control templates were added to each sample at limiting dilution. The Illumina HiSeq System generated sequencing reads of 87 bp. On the study's bioinformatics: PCR and sequencing errors were removed by a nearest neighbor algorithm that merged closely related sequences. TCR overlap was measured as the percentage of unique tumor TCR beta sequences also present in the same patient's peripheral blood. Drawn from immuneACCESS, this table holds only the in-frame rearrangements with V and J called that TCRdb kept. Clones are partly lost; checked studies trace under half to an unresolved V gene and leave the rest unexplained. D and trimming come from the DNA, and the V and J calls and clone size come from that table. This sample is represented by approximately 91,000 clones; 70% to 90% of them were singletons. Of the sample, approximately 2% falls within the top ten clones.

V gives up 0 bases and J gives up 0 bases, and the segment between their germline ends measures 9 bases. As encoded in the germline V gene, CDR1 is SGHRS while CDR2 is YFSETQ. Including the terminal cysteine and phenylalanine, the CDR3 comprises 15 residues. The read is trimmed to its CDR3 DNA, 45 bases read in frame from base 1. The chain uses TRBV5-1 and TRBJ2-5, with the identity of the D gene unclear. This sequence was found in a human donor with glioblastoma. The specimen comprised blood, sampled after dendritic cell vaccination. For the CDR3, the sequence is CASSLGASDQETQYF. The DNA sequence is given as TGCGCCAGCAGCTTGGGTGCATCGGACCAAGAGACCCAGTACTTC.